A single sample gave rise to the 12 T cell receptor beta chains below, sequenced in a study of identifying expanded T cells in peripheral blood. Using immunoSEQ multiplex PCR, the repertoire was profiled, and TCRdb retains in-frame clones only, with some absent. The data show about 52,000 clones, less than 85% seen once. The sample comprised blood. The source of these receptors is a person aged 18 to 75 in good health.

The chain is built from TRBV19 and TRBJ2-1; tentative D call: TRBD2 (5 bases). The CDR3 spans 12 residues. V lost 5 bases to trimming and J lost 11 bases, with 13 bases between them. Germline V gene lookup returns CDR1 LNHDA and CDR2 SQIVND (reference sequence). CDR3 bases: TGTGCCAGTAGTTCTACTAGAACTAAGCAGTTCTTC. Residues: CASSSTRTKQFF.

The CDR3 bases are TGTGCCAGTGTGTCGCTTCAGAACAATGAGCAGTTCTTC. Translating gives CASVSLQNNEQFF. V usage is TRBV19 and J usage is TRBJ2-1; D remains unclear. Trimming took off 8 bases at V and 5 bases at J, with 13 bases between the two ends. The CDR3 runs 13 residues. Germline CDR1 is LNHDA and CDR2 is SQIVND (reference sequence).

The gene calls are TRBV19 and TRBJ2-7; D possibly corresponds to TRBD1 (6 bases). The CDR3 totals 14 residues. With 6 bases removed from V and 0 bases from J, the gap between germline ends came to 12 bases. CDR1 and CDR2 from the germline V gene are LNHDA and SQIVND (reference sequence). The CDR3 DNA reads TGTGCCAGTAGCCAGGGGCTCGGCTCCTACGAGCAGTACGTC. Amino acids: CASSQGLGSYEQYV.

J is TRBJ2-3 and V is TRBV4-3, with D perhaps assigned TRBD1 or TRBD2 (6 bases each). The germline CDR1 and CDR2 sequences are LGHNA and YSLEER. The CDR3 is 14 residues long. Between the trimmed V and J ends, which lost 8 bases and 5 bases, there was a span of 17 bases. CDR3 sequence (DNA): TGCGCCAGCGGTGATCGGGGGCGTAGAGATACGCAGTATTTT. It specifies CASGDRGRRDTQYF.

V usage is TRBV5-1 and J usage is TRBJ1-1; D is unresolved. V was trimmed by 3 bases and J by 4 bases, leaving 16 bases between them. CDR1 SGHRS and CDR2 YFSETQ come from the germline V gene. The CDR3 totals 15 residues. Written as DNA, the CDR3 is TGCGCCAGCAGCTCAAGGTCTGGGAGTTTCACTGAAGCTTTCTTT. It translates to CASSSRSGSFTEAFF. The full variable domain, with the rest looked up from reference TRBV5-1 and TRBJ1-1, is KAGVTQTPRYLIKTRGQQVTLSCSPISGHRSVSWYQQTPGQGLQFLFEYFSETQRNKGNFPGRFSGRQFSNSRSEMNVSTLELGDSALYLCASSSRSGSFTEAFFGQGTRLTVV.

In DNA, the CDR3 is TGTGCCAGCAGCGTGGTAGGGGAGACAGATACGCAGTATTTT. Translating it yields CASSVVGETDTQYF. V and J are TRBV9 and TRBJ2-3; perhaps D is TRBD1 or TRBD2 (5 bases each). V was clipped by 2 bases and J by 3 bases, with 10 bases between them. CDR1 and CDR2 (germline): SGDLS, YYNGEE. The CDR3 spans 14 residues. Full variable domain (outside the CDR3, taken from reference TRBV9 and TRBJ2-3): DSGVTQTPKHLITATGQRVTLRCSPRSGDLSVYWYQQSLDQGLQFLIQYYNGEERAKGNILERFSAQQFPDLHSELNLSSLELGDSALYFCASSVVGETDTQYFGPGTRLTVL.

The CDR3 sequence is CASSPPLGWGYTF. The CDR3 coding sequence is TGTGCCAGCAGCCCGCCCTTAGGGTGGGGCTACACCTTC. The chain is built from TRBV7-9 and TRBJ1-2; D ambiguous. The V and J ends lost 5 bases and 8 bases respectively, with 15 bases between them. Germline V CDR1 and CDR2: SEHNR, FQNEAQ (reference sequence). The CDR3 is 13 residues long.

CDR3 nucleotide sequence: TGCGCCAGCAGCCAAGATCGGCCGGCTAGCACAGATACGCAGTATTTT. Residues: CASSQDRPASTDTQYF. The V call is TRBV4-1, the J call TRBJ2-3; D unresolved. The CDR3 is 16 residues long. Trimming left V 0 bases short and J 0 bases short, with 10 bases between. Per the germline V gene, CDR1 is MGHRA and CDR2 is YSYEKL.

DNA of the CDR3: TGTGCCTGGAGTTCCGAGACCGGCATTAATGAAAAACTGTTTTTT. It translates to CAWSSETGINEKLFF. This chain links TRBV30 with TRBJ1-4; D is unclear. There are 15 residues in the CDR3. V was trimmed by 2 bases and J by 4 bases, leaving 14 bases between them. Per germline, CDR1 GTSNPN and CDR2 SVGIG (reference sequence).

This chain uses TRBV6-4 with TRBJ2-7; tentative D call: TRBD2 (6 bases). Trimming removed 6 bases from V and 2 bases from J, with 17 bases in between. The CDR3 has 15 amino acids. Germline-derived CDR1 and CDR2 are MRHNA and SNTAGT. The CDR3 loop reads CASSTGGCCPYEQYV. CDR3 in DNA: TGTGCCAGCAGCACTGGGGGGTGCTGCCCCTACGAGCAGTACGTC.

Written as DNA, the CDR3 is TGTGCCAGCAGTGAAACTAGGGGGCGTACAGATACGCAGTATTTT. Its protein is CASSETRGRTDTQYF. The V gene is TRBV2, the J gene TRBJ2-3; 7 bases agree with TRBD1. Germline V gene sequence: CDR1 SNHLY, CDR2 FYNNEI. CDR3 size: 15 residues. The V and J ends lost 2 bases and 3 bases, in that order; junction bases with no gene match: 5.

This chain's CDR3 is CASSPSGGTEAFF. The CDR3 DNA sequence: TGTGCCAGCAGCCCCAGCGGGGGGACTGAAGCTTTCTTT. V and J are TRBV7-3 and TRBJ1-1, with D maybe TRBD1 (5 bases). The germline V gene encodes CDR1 SGHTA and CDR2 FQGTGA. This CDR3 is built from 13 residues. The V and J ends lost 5 bases and 5 bases respectively, with 12 bases between them.